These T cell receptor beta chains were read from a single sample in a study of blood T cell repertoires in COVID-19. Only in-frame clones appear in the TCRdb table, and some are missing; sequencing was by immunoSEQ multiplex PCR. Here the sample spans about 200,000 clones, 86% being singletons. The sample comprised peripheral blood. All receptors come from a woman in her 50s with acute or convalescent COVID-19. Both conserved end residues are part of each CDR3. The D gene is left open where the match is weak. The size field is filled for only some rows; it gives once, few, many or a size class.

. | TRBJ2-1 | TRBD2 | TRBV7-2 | TGTGCCAGCAGCTTAGCGGGAGGGCTTGGTGAGCAGTTCTTC | CASSLAGGLGEQFF
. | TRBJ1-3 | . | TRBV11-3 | TGTGCCAGCAGCTTCCAGGGGACGGCTGGAAACACCATATATTTT | CASSFQGTAGNTIYF
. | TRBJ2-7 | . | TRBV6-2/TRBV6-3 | TGTGCCAGCAGTTATCTCGAGTGGGAGCAGTACTTC | CASSYLEWEQYF
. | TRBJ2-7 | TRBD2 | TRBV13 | TGTGCCAGCAGCCCGAGGACTAGCGGGAGGAGCTCCTACGAGCAGTACTTC | CASSPRTSGRSSYEQYF
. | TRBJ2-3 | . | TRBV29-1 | TGCAGCGCCATACTAGAGAATATAGATACGCAGTATTTT | CSAILENIDTQYF
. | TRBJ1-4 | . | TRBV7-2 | TGTGCCAGCAGCCTAGGGTTAGTGACTAATGAAAAACTGTTTTTT | CASSLGLVTNEKLFF
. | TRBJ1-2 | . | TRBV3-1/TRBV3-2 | TGTGCCAGCAGCCAAGGTTCAGGTCGGTATGGCTACACCTTC | CASSQGSGRYGYTF
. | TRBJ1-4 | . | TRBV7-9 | TGTGCCAGCAGTTCGGACTGGGGAGATAGTAGGGAAAAACTGTTTTTT | CASSSDWGDSREKLFF
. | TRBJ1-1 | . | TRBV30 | TGTGCCCTAAGGGACAATACTGAAGCTTTCTTT | CALRDNTEAFF
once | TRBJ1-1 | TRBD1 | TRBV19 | TGTGCCAGTAGTATAGCCCCCCAGGGGGCTAGGGTGAACACTGAAGCTTTCTTT | CASSIAPQGARVNTEAFF
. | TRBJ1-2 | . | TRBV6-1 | TGTGCCAGCAGTGAAAATGGCGTAATGTGGCTGCGGGGCTACACCTTC | CASSENGVMWLRGYTF
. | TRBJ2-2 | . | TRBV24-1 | TGTGCCACCAGTGAGACAACCTACACCGGGGAGCTGTTTTTT | CATSETTYTGELFF
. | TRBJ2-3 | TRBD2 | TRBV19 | TGTGCCAGTAGTATCCGGGACTACCCAACAGATACGCAGTATTTT | CASSIRDYPTDTQYF
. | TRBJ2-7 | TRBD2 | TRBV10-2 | TGCGCCTCCTATAGCGGGAGAGTTTACGAGCAGTACTTC | CASYSGRVYEQYF
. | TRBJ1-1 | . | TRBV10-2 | TGCGCCAGCAGTGAGTCTATGCAGGGAAACCCTTTGAACACTGAAGCTTTCTTT | CASSESMQGNPLNTEAFF
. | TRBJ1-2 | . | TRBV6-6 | TGTGCCAGCACCTCAGGGGCCTATGGCTACACCTTC | CASTSGAYGYTF
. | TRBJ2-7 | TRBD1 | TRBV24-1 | TGTGCCACCAATCAACAGGGGATCTACGAGCAGTACTTC | CATNQQGIYEQYF
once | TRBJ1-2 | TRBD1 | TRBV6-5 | TGTGCCAGCAGTTACTCGCGGGACAGCGCAAACTATGGCTACACCTTC | CASSYSRDSANYGYTF
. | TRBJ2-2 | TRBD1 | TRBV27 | TGTGCCAGCAGTTTATCCCCTGGCGCAGGGGGCAGCACCGGGGAGCTGTTTTTT | CASSLSPGAGGSTGELFF
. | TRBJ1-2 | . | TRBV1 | TGCACCAGCAGCCAAGATGGGGACAGGGGGGAAAGGGGCTATGGCTACACCTTC | CTSSQDGDRGERGYGYTF
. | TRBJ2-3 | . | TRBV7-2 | TGTGCCAGCAGCCTTGTTAGCACAGATACGCAGTATTTT | CASSLVSTDTQYF
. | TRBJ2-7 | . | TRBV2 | TGTGCCAGCAGTACACAGGGCCAGCTGGACGAGCAGTACTTC | CASSTQGQLDEQYF
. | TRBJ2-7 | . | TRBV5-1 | TGCGCCAGCAGCGGAGGGACGGGATGGTACGAGCAGTACTTC | CASSGGTGWYEQYF
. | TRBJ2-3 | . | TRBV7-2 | TGTGCCAGCAGCTTAGGTAGGAGAGACACAGATACGCAGTATTTT | CASSLGRRDTDTQYF
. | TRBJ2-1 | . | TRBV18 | TGTGCCAGCTCACCTTCCCACGAGGGCAATGAGCAGTTCTTC | CASSPSHEGNEQFF
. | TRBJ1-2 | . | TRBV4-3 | TGCGCCAGCAGCCAAAAGCCAGGATCTAACTATGGCTACACCTTC | CASSQKPGSNYGYTF
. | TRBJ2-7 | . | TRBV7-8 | TGTGCCAGCAGCTCCCCCGGGGCCTACGAGCAGTACTTC | CASSSPGAYEQYF
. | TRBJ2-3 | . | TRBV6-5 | TGTGCCAGCAGGTACCCCGGGACAGATACGCAGTATTTT | CASRYPGTDTQYF
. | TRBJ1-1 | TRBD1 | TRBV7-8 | TGTGCCAGCAGCCCTAGGGACAGGACGAACACTGAAGCTTTCTTT | CASSPRDRTNTEAFF
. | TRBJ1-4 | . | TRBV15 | TGTGCCACCAGCAGAGAGTCGGGGGAGAGTGAAAAACTGTTTTTT | CATSRESGESEKLFF
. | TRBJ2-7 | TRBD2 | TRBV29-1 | TGCAGCGTCCTAGCGGGGGACTCCTACGAGCAGTACTTC | CSVLAGDSYEQYF
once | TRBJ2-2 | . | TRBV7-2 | TGTGCCAGCAGCTTATCGGGGACTCTAACCTGGGAGCTGTTTTTT | CASSLSGTLTWELFF
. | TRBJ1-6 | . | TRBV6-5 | TGTGCCAGCAGTTACTCGAGGGAAATCAATTCACCCCTCCACTTT | CASSYSREINSPLHF
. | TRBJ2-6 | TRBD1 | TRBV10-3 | TGTGCCATCAGTCTCCAGGGGGCCCCTGGGGCCAACGTCCTGACTTTC | CAISLQGAPGANVLTF
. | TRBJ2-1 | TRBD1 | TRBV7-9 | TGTGCCAGCAGCTTACGGGGCCAGGGGGCTATTGGGTCCTACAATGAGCAGTTCTTC | CASSLRGQGAIGSYNEQFF
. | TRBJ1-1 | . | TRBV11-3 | TGTGCCAGCAGCTTCACTTTCGGGGGCACTGAAGCTTTCTTT | CASSFTFGGTEAFF
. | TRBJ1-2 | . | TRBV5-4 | TGTGCCAGCAGCTTGATTAGGCCGCTGGAAGGGGGTGGCTACACCTTC | CASSLIRPLEGGGYTF
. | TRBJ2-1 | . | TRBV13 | TGTGCCAGCAGCCCCAACTACAATGAGCAGTTCTTC | CASSPNYNEQFF
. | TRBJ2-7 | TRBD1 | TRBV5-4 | TGTGCCAGCAGCTTGGGGACAGGGGGATCCTACGAGCAGTACTTC | CASSLGTGGSYEQYF
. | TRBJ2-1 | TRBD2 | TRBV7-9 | TGTGCCAGCAGCTTAGGGGTCCAGCGGGGGGATTACAATGAGCAGTTCTTC | CASSLGVQRGDYNEQFF
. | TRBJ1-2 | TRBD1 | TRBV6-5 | TGTGCCAGCAGTTACGGGGACAGGAGCGATGGCTACACCTTC | CASSYGDRSDGYTF
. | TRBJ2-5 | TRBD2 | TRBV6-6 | TGTGCCAGCAGTCTACGGGGGGGAGAAGAGACCCAGTACTTC | CASSLRGGEETQYF
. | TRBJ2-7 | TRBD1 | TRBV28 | TGTGCCAGCAGTTTAACCCCCGGACAGGGTATGGACGAGCAGTACTTC | CASSLTPGQGMDEQYF
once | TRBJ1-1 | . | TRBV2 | TGTGCCAGCAGGGTACGGGCCGGAGGGGAAGCTTTCTTT | CASRVRAGGEAFF
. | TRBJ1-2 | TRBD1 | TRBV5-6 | TGTGCCAGCAGCTTGGTGGGGGACAGGGGCCCAGGGGCCTACACCTTC | CASSLVGDRGPGAYTF
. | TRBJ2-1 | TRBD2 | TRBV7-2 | TGTGCCAGCAGCTTAGGCCTAGCGGGGGGGAGGGAGTTCTTC | CASSLGLAGGREFF
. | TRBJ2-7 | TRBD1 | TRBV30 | TGTGCCGGGGGGGACAGGGGCCACGAGCAGTACTTC | CAGGDRGHEQYF
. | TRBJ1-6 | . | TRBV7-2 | TGTGCCAGCAGCTTAGGGGGCAGACTCGCGAGCTCCTATAATTCACCCCTCCACTTT | CASSLGGRLASSYNSPLHF
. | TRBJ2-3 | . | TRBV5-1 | TGCGCCAGCAGCCCCCCGACTGTAACAGATACGCAGTATTTT | CASSPPTVTDTQYF
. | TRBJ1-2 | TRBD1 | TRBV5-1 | TGCGCCAGCAGCTTGGCAACACAGGGGGCATGGGGCTACACCTTC | CASSLATQGAWGYTF
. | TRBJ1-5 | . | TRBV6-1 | TGTGCCAGCAGTGAACAAGGGACAAATCAGCCCCAGCATTTT | CASSEQGTNQPQHF
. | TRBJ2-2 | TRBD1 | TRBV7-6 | TGTGCCAGCAGCTCCCAGACAGGGTCGAACACCGGGGAGCTGTTTTTT | CASSSQTGSNTGELFF
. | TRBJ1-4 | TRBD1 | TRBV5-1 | TGCGCCAGCAGTCCCGAGGGAGCTTGGGACAGGGGGCCAACCTGGTATGAAAAACTGTTTTTT | CASSPEGAWDRGPTWYEKLFF
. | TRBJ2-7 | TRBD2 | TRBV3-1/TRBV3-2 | TGTGCCAGCAGCCAAGGATTGGGCGGGAGGTACTTC | CASSQGLGGRYF